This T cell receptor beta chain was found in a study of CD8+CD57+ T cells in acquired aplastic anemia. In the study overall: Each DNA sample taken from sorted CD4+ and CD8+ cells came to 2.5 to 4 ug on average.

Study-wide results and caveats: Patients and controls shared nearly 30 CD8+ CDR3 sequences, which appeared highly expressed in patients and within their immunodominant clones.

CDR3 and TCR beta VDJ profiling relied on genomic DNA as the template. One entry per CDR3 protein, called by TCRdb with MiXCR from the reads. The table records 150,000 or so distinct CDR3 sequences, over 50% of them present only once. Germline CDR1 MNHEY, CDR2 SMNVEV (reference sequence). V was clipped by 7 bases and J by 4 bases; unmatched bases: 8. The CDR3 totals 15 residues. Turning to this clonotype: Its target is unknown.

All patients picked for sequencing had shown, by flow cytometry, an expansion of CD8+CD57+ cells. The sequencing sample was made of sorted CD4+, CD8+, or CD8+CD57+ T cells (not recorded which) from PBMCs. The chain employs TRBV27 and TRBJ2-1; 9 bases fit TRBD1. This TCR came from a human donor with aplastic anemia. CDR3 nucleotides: TGTGCCAGCACCTCACCCGGGACAGGGTACAATGAGCAGTTCTTC. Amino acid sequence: CASTSPGTGYNEQFF.